The 8 T cell receptor beta chains below all came from one sample that was sequenced in a study of T cell repertoires in cytomegalovirus infection. The antigens for these receptors are not known. From the reads, TCRdb called clonotypes with MiXCR, one entry per CDR3 protein. The table lists about 69,000 distinct CDR3 sequences, around 30% of them singletons. The sample was CD8+ T cells from cultured PBMCs, taken from culture after CMV antigen stimulation. These receptors were collected from a human donor in good health (CMV status not recorded). Some clones in this sample may be carry-over from other donors' samples.

CDR3 sequence reads: CSALPRRTGADTQYF. The CDR3 DNA follows: TGCAGTGCCCTGCCCCGGCGGACCGGGGCAGATACGCAGTATTTT. The chain is built from TRBV20-1 and TRBJ2-3; perhaps TRBD2 as D (5 bases). The CDR3 has 15 amino acids. CDR1 is DFQATT, CDR2 SNEGSKA, per germline (reference sequence). Trimming removed 6 bases at V and 4 bases at J, with 20 bases between.

A few counts support this clonotype. The chain is built from TRBV12-3 or TRBV12-4 and TRBJ2-7; D is unresolved. V lost 3 bases and J lost 0, with 3 bases in between. The CDR3 spans 12 residues. The CDR3 sequence: CASSFTSYEQYF. Here the CDR3 DNA reads TGTGCCAGCAGTTTTACCTCCTACGAGCAGTACTTC.

The V gene is TRBV4-1, the J gene TRBJ2-5; D is undetermined. The CDR3 is made up of 13 amino acids. The germline V gene encodes CDR1 MGHRA and CDR2 YSYEKL. Trimming pared 4 bases from V and 3 bases from J, leaving 9 bases between. CDR3 region: CASSPESEETQYF. CDR3 DNA sequence: TGCGCCAGCAGCCCCGAAAGTGAAGAGACCCAGTACTTC.

This clonotype was detected many times. The rearrangement uses TRBV7-2 and TRBJ2-7; D is uncertain. V was clipped by 2 bases and J by 1 base, with 0 bases between them. Germline assignment: CDR1 SGHTA and CDR2 FQGNSA. The CDR3 spans 11 residues. The DNA for the CDR3 is TGTGCCAGCAGCTTATCCTACGAGCAGTACTTC. Its protein product is CASSLSYEQYF.

This clonotype showed up just a few times. The rearrangement joins TRBV7-6 to TRBJ2-5; D might be TRBD1 (5 bases). The V and J ends lost 4 bases and 4 bases respectively, with 16 bases between them. Germline V gives CDR1 SGHVS, CDR2 FNYEAQ. The CDR3 length is 15 residues. The CDR3 loop is CASSSSRGARETQYF. CDR3 coding DNA: TGTGCCAGCAGCTCATCTCGTGGGGCGAGAGAGACCCAGTACTTC.

The V call is TRBV7-2, the J call TRBJ2-7, with unresolved D. The germline V and J ends were trimmed by 5 bases and 0 bases, with 14 bases remaining between them. Germline CDR1 reads SGHTA; CDR2 reads FQGNSA. The CDR3 runs 15 residues. The CDR3 spells CASSQPGQSSYEQYF. CDR3 sequence (DNA): TGTGCCAGCAGCCAACCGGGCCAAAGCTCCTACGAGCAGTACTTC. Full variable domain (rest looked up from reference TRBV7-2 and TRBJ2-7): GAGVSQSPSNKVTEKGKDVELRCDPISGHTALYWYRQSLGQGLEFLIYFQGNSAPDKSGLPSDRFSAERTGGSVSTLTIQRTQQEDSAVYLCASSQPGQSSYEQYFGPGTRLTVT.

This clonotype was recorded at least ten times. The chain combines TRBV7-2 with TRBJ2-2, with D uncertain. There are 13 residues in the CDR3. Germline loops: CDR1 SGHTA, CDR2 FQGNSA. V was clipped by 3 bases and J by 6 bases, with 8 bases between them. This CDR3 is CASSLTTAGELFF. The CDR3 bases are TGTGCCAGCAGCTTGACGACCGCCGGGGAGCTGTTTTTT.

This clonotype was found many times. The CDR3 loop reads CASRLDTPEAFF. The CDR3 coding sequence is TGTGCCAGCAGGCTTGACACGCCAGAAGCTTTCTTT. This chain joins TRBV7-2 and TRBJ1-1; no firm D call. The length of the CDR3 is 12 residues. The germline gives CDR1 SGHTA, CDR2 FQGNSA. Deletions cut 6 bases from V and 8 bases from J, with 13 bases between.